These 15 T cell receptor beta chains originate from one sample sequenced in a study of blood T cell repertoires in COVID-19. Some clones are missing from TCRdb's copy, which holds only in-frame ones; the method was immunoSEQ multiplex PCR. The table lists 250,000 to 350,000 clones, 92% of them singletons, with about 18% in the top ten. Source material: PBMCs or T cells enriched from blood (not recorded which). The receptors originated from a young woman who had recovered from COVID-19.

The V gene is TRBV27, the J gene TRBJ1-5; no definite D call. Looked up from germline, CDR1 is MNHEY and CDR2 is SMNVEV (reference sequence). Trimming pared 3 bases from V and 4 bases from J, leaving 10 bases between. The CDR3 loop spans 14 amino acids. The CDR3 sequence: CASSFLGVNQPQHF. The CDR3, as DNA: TGTGCCAGCAGTTTTTTAGGAGTAAATCAGCCCCAGCATTTT.

The rearrangement uses TRBV28 and TRBJ2-1, with 11 bases that match TRBD2. Germline V gene sequence: CDR1 MDHEN, CDR2 SYDVKM. The CDR3 is made up of 16 amino acids. Trimming cost V 3 bases and J 7 bases; bases outside gene matches: 8. The DNA of the CDR3 is TGTGCCAGCAGTTTTACTCCGGCTAGCGGGAGGAATGAGCAGTTCTTC. Amino acids: CASSFTPASGRNEQFF.

This chain links TRBV7-9 with TRBJ1-1, with D possibly being TRBD1 (6 bases). CDR1 and CDR2 (germline): SEHNR, FQNEAQ (reference sequence). The V and J ends lost 4 bases and 9 bases respectively, with 15 bases between them. This CDR3 has 13 amino acids. In nucleotides, the CDR3 is TGTGCCAGCAGCTCGGACGGGACACAGAAAGCTTTCTTT. It codes for CASSSDGTQKAFF.

V and J are TRBV10-1 and TRBJ1-1; D gene uncertain. V dropped 6 bases and J dropped 11 bases, with 16 bases sitting between them. The CDR3 loop spans 12 amino acids. Germline V gene sequence: CDR1 WNHNN, CDR2 SYGVQD (reference sequence). The CDR3 nucleotides are TGCGCCAGCAGACAAATGTGGGGAGGCGCTTTCTTT. Translating gives CASRQMWGGAFF.

There are a few counts of this clone. The genes are TRBV7-2 and TRBJ2-1, with 12 nucleotides matching TRBD2. CDR3 length: 15 residues. Germline assignment: CDR1 SGHTA and CDR2 FQGNSA. V trimming: 5 bases; J trimming: 7 bases; junction bases outside the gene matches: 6. The chain's CDR3 is CASSPGLAGMNEQFF. The CDR3 DNA sequence: TGTGCCAGCAGCCCCGGACTAGCGGGAATGAATGAGCAGTTCTTC.

The table lists this clone with a few counts. The CDR3 DNA sequence: TGCGCCAGCAGTCCAACAGGGGGCGCCTCCTACGAGCAGTACTTC. It translates to CASSPTGGASYEQYF. This rearrangement joins TRBV5-1 to TRBJ2-7, with TRBD1 identical over 9 bases. Losses at the gene ends were 5 bases for V and 0 bases for J; bases not matched to a gene: 6. CDR1 and CDR2 (germline): SGHRS, YFSETQ. The CDR3 totals 15 residues.

The rearrangement uses TRBV7-8 and TRBJ2-2; D perhaps matches TRBD1 (5 bases). Germline values: CDR1 SGHVS, CDR2 FQNEAQ. CDR3 length: 14 amino acids. The ends were cut back, 2 bases at V and 5 bases at J, with 9 bases in the middle. The CDR3 DNA sequence: TGTGCCAGCAGCTTATGGCAGGGAACCGGGGAGCTGTTTTTT. It encodes CASSLWQGTGELFF.

This rearrangement joins TRBV28 to TRBJ1-2; 7 bases agree with TRBD1. After removal of 4 bases from V and 0 bases from J, the junction contained 5 bases not matched to a gene. Per germline, CDR1 MDHEN and CDR2 SYDVKM. This CDR3 contains 15 residues. This CDR3 reads CASSSPQGANYGYTF. The CDR3 DNA follows: TGTGCCAGCAGTTCACCTCAGGGGGCTAACTATGGCTACACCTTC.

V usage is TRBV24-1 and J usage is TRBJ2-2, with a possible D match to TRBD1 (6 bases). The CDR3 extends over 13 amino acids. Germline V gene lookup returns CDR1 KGHDR and CDR2 SFDVKD. The V and J ends lost 9 bases and 7 bases respectively, with 14 bases between them. Here the CDR3 reads CATDDRLGGELFF. The CDR3 coding sequence is TGTGCCACCGATGACAGGTTAGGCGGGGAGCTGTTTTTT.

The chain employs TRBV7-2 and TRBJ2-3; 8 positions agree with TRBD2. The CDR3 is 16 amino acids. V shed 4 bases, J shed 6 bases, and the junction held 12 bases outside the gene matches. The germline V gene encodes CDR1 SGHTA and CDR2 FQGNSA. As DNA, the CDR3 is TGTGCCAGCAGCTCCAGTGGATTAGCGGGATACGATACGCAGTATTTT. The encoded protein is CASSSSGLAGYDTQYF.

The rearrangement uses TRBV27 and TRBJ2-3, with D possibly matching TRBD2 (6 bases). The CDR3 runs 16 residues. With 3 bases removed from V and 0 bases from J, the gap between germline ends came to 13 bases. CDR1 and CDR2 (germline): MNHEY, SMNVEV (reference sequence). In nucleotides, the CDR3 is TGTGCCAGCAGTTTCAACAGGAGGGTTAGCACAGATACGCAGTATTTT. It encodes CASSFNRRVSTDTQYF.

The chain combines TRBV4-3 with TRBJ2-7, with 10 bases that match TRBD1. Germline assignment: CDR1 LGHNA and CDR2 YSLEER. J lost 5 bases, V lost 4 bases, and 5 bases had no gene match. The CDR3 extends over 14 amino acids. CDR3 protein: CASSLGQGLNEQYF. CDR3 bases: TGCGCCAGCAGCCTGGGACAGGGGTTAAACGAGCAGTACTTC.

The CDR3 loop reads CASSLQNRAADQPQHF. CDR3 nucleotide sequence: TGTGCCAGCAGCTTACAAAACAGGGCGGCAGATCAGCCCCAGCATTTT. The chain combines TRBV7-8 with TRBJ1-5; a weak D match, TRBD1 (6 bases). Trimming took 2 bases from V and 5 from J, leaving 16 bases between them. CDR3 length equals 16 residues. Germline loops: CDR1 SGHVS, CDR2 FQNEAQ.

The chain couples TRBV27 to TRBJ1-4; a weak D match, TRBD1 (6 bases). The CDR3 sequence is 16 residues long. Germline CDR1 MNHEY, CDR2 SMNVEV (reference sequence). Trimming left V 6 bases short and J 5 bases short, with 19 bases between. This CDR3 reads CASRAFGQSDNEKLFF. The CDR3 DNA reads TGTGCCAGCAGAGCCTTCGGACAGTCGGACAATGAAAAACTGTTTTTT.

The rearrangement joins TRBV27 to TRBJ2-7; the D gene is possibly TRBD1 (6 bases). V lost 0 bases and J lost 2, with 11 bases in between. This CDR3 has 15 amino acids. Germline V gene lookup returns CDR1 MNHEY and CDR2 SMNVEV (reference sequence). The CDR3 bases are TGTGCCAGCAGTTTATCGAGGGGGTATCCCTACGAGCAGTACTTC. Amino acids: CASSLSRGYPYEQYF.